This is a list of T cell receptor beta chains from one sample in a study of OX40 agonist ivuxolimab in advanced cancers. The repertoire was sequenced with immunoSEQ multiplex PCR; TCRdb's copy has only in-frame clones and lacks some. This table has around 100,000 clones, just under 95% appearing once. The sequencing here drew on CD4+ or CD8+ T cells sorted from blood, taken in a trial of the OX40 agonist ivuxolimab. These receptors were obtained from an adult with an advanced solid tumor such as melanoma, head and neck, liver or kidney cancer. The conserved cysteine and the conserved F or W are not part of the CDR3 here. The size field is filled for only some rows; it gives once, few, many or a size class.

cdr3_length	j_call	clone_size	v_call	cdr3_aa
11	TRBJ1-5	.	TRBV21-1	ASTREAIQPQH
13	TRBJ2-2	.	TRBV9	ASSVQGFNTGELF
10	TRBJ1-1	.	TRBV10-3	AISADYTEAF
13	TRBJ2-1	once	TRBV25-1	ASTSPGQTYNEQF
12	TRBJ1-2	.	TRBV19	ASRRTSADYGYT
11	TRBJ2-1	.	TRBV7-2	ASSVERTSEQF
14	TRBJ1-3	.	TRBV7-8	ASSLRQTGPGNTIY
12	TRBJ2-1	.	TRBV6-1	ASRDSFLYNEQF
12	TRBJ1-5	.	TRBV19	ASSKPGGNQPQH
9	TRBJ1-2	.	TRBV28	ASSRNYGYT
13	TRBJ2-3	.	TRBV6-5	ASCRGSSGTDTQY
11	TRBJ2-2	once	TRBV6-1	ASSEVIGGELF
12	TRBJ2-3	.	TRBV6-5	ASSYRPYTDTQY
13	TRBJ1-2	.	TRBV5-4	ASSPPRGASDGYT
15	TRBJ1-1	.	TRBV11-3	ASSLGGDRGLNTEAF
15	TRBJ1-2	.	TRBV29-1	SVAPQALTQWGKSYT
13	TRBJ1-6	.	TRBV11-2	ASSLEATTSSPLH
13	TRBJ1-2	.	TRBV4-1	ASSLTIGGGYGYT
15	TRBJ1-5	.	TRBV7-9	ASSLGLTGGGGQPQH
11	TRBJ1-6	.	TRBV6-6	ASRPGQYSPLH
13	TRBJ1-3	.	TRBV2	ASSPTRGLGNTIY
13	TRBJ2-1	.	TRBV7-9	ASSPPGGALNEQF
14	TRBJ2-1	.	TRBV4-2	ASSQDGSGGYNEQF
11	TRBJ1-1	.	TRBV29-1	SVSSWTDTEAF
10	TRBJ2-1	.	TRBV30	AWSVLSTEQF
11	TRBJ1-1	.	TRBV6-1	ASSEAETREAF